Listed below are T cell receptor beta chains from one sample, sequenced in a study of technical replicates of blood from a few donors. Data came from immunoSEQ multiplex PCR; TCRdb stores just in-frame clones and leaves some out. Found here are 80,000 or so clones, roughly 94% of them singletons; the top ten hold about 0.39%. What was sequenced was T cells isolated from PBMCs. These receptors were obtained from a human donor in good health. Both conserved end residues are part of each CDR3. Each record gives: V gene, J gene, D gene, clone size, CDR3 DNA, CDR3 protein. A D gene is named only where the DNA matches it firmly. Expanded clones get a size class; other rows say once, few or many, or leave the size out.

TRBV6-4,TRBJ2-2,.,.,TGTGCCAGCAGTCAGGACAGAAGCACCGGGGAGCTGTTTTTT,CASSQDRSTGELFF
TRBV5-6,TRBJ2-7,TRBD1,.,TGTGCCAGCAGCGCCCGGGACAGGGCTTACGAGCAGTACTTC,CASSARDRAYEQYF
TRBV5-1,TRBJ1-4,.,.,TGCGCCAGCAGCTTGGGCGTCGGGAGTATTAATGAAAAACTGTTTTTT,CASSLGVGSINEKLFF
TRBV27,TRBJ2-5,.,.,TGTGCCAGCAGTTTATCTACAGGGCGGCAAGAGACCCAGTACTTC,CASSLSTGRQETQYF
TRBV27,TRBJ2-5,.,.,TGTGCCAGCAGTCCACCTTCCAGGGGTGGTCAAGAGACCCAGTACTTC,CASSPPSRGGQETQYF
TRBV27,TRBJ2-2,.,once,TGTGCCAGCAGTTTCGTCGGGAGCACCGGGGAGCTGTTTTTT,CASSFVGSTGELFF
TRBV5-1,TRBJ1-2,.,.,TGCGCCAGCAGCTTGGGGGAGGGTATGTCTTACGGCTACACCTTC,CASSLGEGMSYGYTF
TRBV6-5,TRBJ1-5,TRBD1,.,TGTGCCAGCAGGGGACAGGGATACAATCAGCCCCAGCATTTT,CASRGQGYNQPQHF
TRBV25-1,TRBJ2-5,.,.,TGTGCCAGCAGTTATTCGGGACAAGAGACCCAGTACTTC,CASSYSGQETQYF
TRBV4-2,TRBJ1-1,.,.,TGTGCCAGCAGCCAAGAGGCCTGGGGGGTCGCTGAAGCTTTCTTT,CASSQEAWGVAEAFF
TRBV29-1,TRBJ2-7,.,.,TGCAGCGTTGGCGGAGGGACAGTCTACGAGCAGTACTTC,CSVGGGTVYEQYF
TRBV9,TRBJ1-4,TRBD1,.,TGTGCCAGCAGCGACGGGACAGGGGAAAAACTGTTTTTT,CASSDGTGEKLFF
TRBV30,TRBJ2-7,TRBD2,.,TGTGCCTGGAGCGCGGGACTAGCGGTTACCTACGAGCAGTACTTC,CAWSAGLAVTYEQYF
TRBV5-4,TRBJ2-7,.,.,TGTGCCAGCAGCCCCTTACCGGATGACAACCGTTCCTTC,CASSPLPDDNRSF
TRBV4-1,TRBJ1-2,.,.,TGCGCCAGCAGCCTACGACAAACACTTTATGGCTACACCTTC,CASSLRQTLYGYTF
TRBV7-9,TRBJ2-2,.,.,TGTGCCAGCAGCTTAGTAGACGGGGAGCTGTTTTTT,CASSLVDGELFF
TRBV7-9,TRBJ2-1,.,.,TGTGCCAGCTTCGTTAATCAGGGCAATGAGCAGTTCTTC,CASFVNQGNEQFF
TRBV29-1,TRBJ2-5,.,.,TGCAGCGCTTGGGGCCTCGAGGTAACCCAAGAGACCCAGTACTTC,CSAWGLEVTQETQYF
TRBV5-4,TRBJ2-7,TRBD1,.,TGTGCCAGCAGCTTTTTTTTTCAACCGGGACAGGGGTCGAATCAGCAGTACTTC,CASSFFFQPGQGSNQQYF
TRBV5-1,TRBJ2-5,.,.,TGCGCCAGCAGCGCTACTGCTACCGGAGGTCAAGAGACCCAGTACTTC,CASSATATGGQETQYF
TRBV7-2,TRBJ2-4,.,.,TGTGCCAGCAGCCCAGGACATGGCAAAAACATTCAGTACTTC,CASSPGHGKNIQYF
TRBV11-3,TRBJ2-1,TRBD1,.,TGTGCCAGCAGCTTAGATCCGAGGACAGGGGTCTATGAGCAGTTCTTC,CASSLDPRTGVYEQFF
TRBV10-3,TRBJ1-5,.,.,TGTGCCATCAGTGGGACAGACAGCAATCAGCCCCAGCATTTT,CAISGTDSNQPQHF
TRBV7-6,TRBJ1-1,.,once,TGTGCCAGCAGACTCGACAGGAACACTGAAGCTTTCTTT,CASRLDRNTEAFF
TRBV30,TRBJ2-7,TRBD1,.,TGTGCCTGGAGTGAGATGACAGGGGCCCACGAGCAGTACTTC,CAWSEMTGAHEQYF
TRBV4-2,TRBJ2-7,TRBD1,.,TGTGCCAGCAGCCATCTCACCGGGACAGGCGGTACAGAGCAGTACTTC,CASSHLTGTGGTEQYF
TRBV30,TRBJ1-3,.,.,TGTGCCTGGTGCAGTGTCGGAAACACCATATATTTT,CAWCSVGNTIYF
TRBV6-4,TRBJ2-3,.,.,TGTGCCAGCAGATCTAGCGGCACAGATACGCAGTATTTT,CASRSSGTDTQYF
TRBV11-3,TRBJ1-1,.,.,TGTGCCAGCAGCTTAGACAGACTTGAAGCTTTCTTT,CASSLDRLEAFF
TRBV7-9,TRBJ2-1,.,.,TGTGCCAGCAGAAATAACGTCTCTAATTTCTCTGAGCAGTTCTTC,CASRNNVSNFSEQFF
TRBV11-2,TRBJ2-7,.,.,TGTGCCAGCAGCCCACGTCGGTCCTACGAGCAGTACTTC,CASSPRRSYEQYF
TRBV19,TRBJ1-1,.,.,TGTGCCAGTAGTATTTCAGGGGACCGGGGAGCTTTCTTT,CASSISGDRGAFF
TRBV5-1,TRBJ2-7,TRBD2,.,TGCGCCAGCAGAAAAACCGGGACTACCTCTACGGAGCAGTACTTC,CASRKTGTTSTEQYF
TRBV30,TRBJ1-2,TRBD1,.,TGTGCCTCATCGACAGGGGAGGGCTACACCTTC,CASSTGEGYTF
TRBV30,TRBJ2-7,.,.,TGTGCCTGGAGTGTATATGGAGATCGAGCCTACGAGCAGTACTTC,CAWSVYGDRAYEQYF
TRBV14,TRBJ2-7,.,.,TGTGCCAGCAGCTTAGGGGGACCAGTAGATTACGAGCAGTACTTC,CASSLGGPVDYEQYF
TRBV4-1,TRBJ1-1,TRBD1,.,TGCGCCAGCAGCCACGGACAGGGCGGGAGTACTGAAGCTTTCTTT,CASSHGQGGSTEAFF
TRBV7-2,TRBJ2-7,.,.,TGTGCCAGCAGCTTCCTGGGACTCTTCTCCTACGAGCAGTACTTC,CASSFLGLFSYEQYF
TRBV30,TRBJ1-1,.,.,TGTGCCTGGAGGGAGGGTACGGGGTTGCCTGAAGCTTTCTTT,CAWREGTGLPEAFF
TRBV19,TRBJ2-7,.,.,TGTGCCAGTAGTATATTTGGGGACACCTACGAGCAGTACTTC,CASSIFGDTYEQYF
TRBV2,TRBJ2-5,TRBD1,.,TGTGCCAGCACCGGGACAGGGGTAGAGACCCAGTACTTC,CASTGTGVETQYF
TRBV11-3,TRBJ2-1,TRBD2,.,TGTGCCAGCAGCTTAGGCCTAGCGGGACACTACAATGAGCAGTTCTTC,CASSLGLAGHYNEQFF
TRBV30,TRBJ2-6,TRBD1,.,TGTGCCTGGATAGGTTTGGGACAGGGGTCTGGGGCCAACGTCCTGACTTTC,CAWIGLGQGSGANVLTF
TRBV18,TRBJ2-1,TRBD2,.,TGTGCCAGCTCACCGCTTTCTTTGCGGGAGAGTGAGCAGTTCTTC,CASSPLSLRESEQFF
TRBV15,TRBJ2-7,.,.,TGTGCCACCAGCAGAGAGAGGAGGAATAACTACGAGCAGTACTTC,CATSRERRNNYEQYF
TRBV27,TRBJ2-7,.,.,TGTGCCAGCAGTTTGGGAAGGGGTTACGAGCAGTACTTC,CASSLGRGYEQYF
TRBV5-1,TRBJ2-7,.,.,TGCGCCAGCAGCCCGGGGGGCGGCGGGGGTTCCTACGAGCAGTACTTC,CASSPGGGGGSYEQYF
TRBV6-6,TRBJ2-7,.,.,TGTGCCAGCAGTTACTATGAGGACTACGAGCAGTACTTC,CASSYYEDYEQYF
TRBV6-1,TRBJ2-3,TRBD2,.,TGTGCCAGCAAGACTAGCGGTAACACAGATACGCAGTATTTT,CASKTSGNTDTQYF
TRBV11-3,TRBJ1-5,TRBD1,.,TGTGCCAGCAGCCCTTCAGGGGGCTTTGGCAATCAGCCCCAGCATTTT,CASSPSGGFGNQPQHF
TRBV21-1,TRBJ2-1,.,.,TGTGCCAGCAGCCTCCCCCGGACAGGGGGAAATGAGCAGTTCTTC,CASSLPRTGGNEQFF
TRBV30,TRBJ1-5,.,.,TGTGCCTGGAGTCCTCCAGGGGGCAATCAGCCCCAGCATTTT,CAWSPPGGNQPQHF
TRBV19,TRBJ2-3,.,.,TGTGCCAGTAGTATAGTGCTCGGGGATACGCAGTATTTT,CASSIVLGDTQYF
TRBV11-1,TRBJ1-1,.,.,TGTGCCAGCAGCTTAGGAGTAAAGGGGACTAACACTGAAGCTTTCTTT,CASSLGVKGTNTEAFF
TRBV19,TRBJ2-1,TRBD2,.,TGTGCCAGTAGTATGGCTAGCGGGAGTTTCTATGAGCAGTTCTTC,CASSMASGSFYEQFF
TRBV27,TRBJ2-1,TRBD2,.,TGTGCCAGCAGTTCAGGACTAGTTGGCTACAATGAGCAGTTCTTC,CASSSGLVGYNEQFF
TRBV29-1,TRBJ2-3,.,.,TGCAGCGGGAGGGGCATACCAGGCACAGATACGCAGTATTTT,CSGRGIPGTDTQYF
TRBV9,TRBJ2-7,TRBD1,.,TGTGCCAGCAGCGTAGGACAGGGGGACAACGAGCAGTACTTC,CASSVGQGDNEQYF
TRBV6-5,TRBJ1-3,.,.,TGTGCCAGCAGTTACACGGCAGGGGCTGGAAACACCATATATTTT,CASSYTAGAGNTIYF
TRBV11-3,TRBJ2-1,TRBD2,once,TGTGCCAGCAGCTTATCCCCTAGCGGGATTAGTGAGCAGTTCTTC,CASSLSPSGISEQFF